These 32 T cell receptor beta chains came from one sample sequenced in a study of CD8+ T cells in alopecia areata. Extracted RNA was reverse transcribed, and the resulting cDNA served as sequencing template. Here immunoSEQ multiplex PCR was the method, and the copy in TCRdb shows in-frame clones only, minus some. The table includes some 110,000 clones, 30% to 40% detected once. Sequencing was done on a sample of CD4+ T cells sorted from blood. Receptors originate from a human donor with alopecia areata.

The chain couples TRBV5-1 to TRBJ2-1; D ambiguous. V dropped 7 bases and J dropped 3 bases, with 5 bases sitting between them. In germline, CDR1 is SGHRS, CDR2 YFSETQ. This CDR3 region has 11 residues. Here the CDR3 reads CASGYYNEQFF. The CDR3 DNA follows: TGCGCCAGCGGGTACTACAATGAGCAGTTCTTC.

The V and J genes are TRBV29-1 and TRBJ2-1, with 16 bases matching TRBD2. CDR1 and CDR2 from the germline V gene are SQVTM and ANQGSEA. The trim removed 7 bases at V and 7 bases at J, leaving 16 bases unmatched. CDR3 size: 18 residues. The CDR3 loop is CSGQGVKGLAGGWNEQFF. The CDR3 DNA is TGCAGCGGGCAGGGGGTTAAGGGACTAGCGGGAGGGTGGAATGAGCAGTTCTTC.

The V gene is TRBV4-2, the J gene TRBJ2-7; either TRBD1 or TRBD2 may fit D (6 bases each). Trimming took off 0 bases at V and 0 bases at J, with 15 bases between the two ends. The CDR3 totals 17 residues. CDR1 is LGHNA, CDR2 YNFKEQ, per germline. This CDR3 is CASSQDGGTSHSYEQYF. The CDR3 coding sequence is TGTGCCAGCAGCCAAGATGGGGGGACATCTCACTCCTACGAGCAGTACTTC.

This sequence joins TRBV4-1 and TRBJ2-7; possibly TRBD2 for D (6 bases). Germline CDR1 MGHRA, CDR2 YSYEKL. Trimming left V 4 bases short and J 2 bases short, with 12 bases between. CDR3 length: 14 amino acids. Written as DNA, the CDR3 is TGCGCCAGCAGCCCGGGAGTGTTAGCCTACGAGCAGTACTTC. Translating gives CASSPGVLAYEQYF.

This clone was recorded a few times. The V call is TRBV28, the J call TRBJ1-2, with 7 bases fitting TRBD1. V trimming: 5 bases; J trimming: 4 bases; junction bases outside the gene matches: 7. This CDR3 has 14 residues. The germline gives CDR1 MDHEN, CDR2 SYDVKM. The CDR3 nucleotides read TGTGCCAGCAGTAGATCGGGACAGTCCTATGGCTACACCTTC. Protein: CASSRSGQSYGYTF.

This clone came up a few times. V is TRBV7-2 and J is TRBJ2-3; 10 positions agree with TRBD2. J gave up 3 bases and V 5 bases, and 11 bases lay outside the gene matches. Germline lookup yields CDR1 SGHTA and CDR2 FQGNSA. This CDR3 has 17 amino acids. The chain's CDR3 is CASSQVRLAGGTDTQYF. Written as DNA, the CDR3 is TGTGCCAGCAGCCAAGTCCGATTAGCGGGAGGAACAGATACGCAGTATTTT.

V is TRBV7-2 and J is TRBJ1-5, with 9 positions matching TRBD1. The trim removed 8 bases at V and 6 bases at J, leaving 11 bases unmatched. Germline assignment: CDR1 SGHTA and CDR2 FQGNSA. The CDR3 is made up of 15 amino acids. The CDR3 nucleotides are TGTGCCAGCCGGGAGGGACAGGGCACGTCTCAGCCCCAGCATTTT. This translates into CASREGQGTSQPQHF.

This chain joins TRBV29-1 and TRBJ2-1; a possible D gene is TRBD2 (6 bases). V lost 8 bases to trimming and J lost 0 bases, with 14 bases between them. This CDR3 is built from 14 residues. Looked up from germline, CDR1 is SQVTM and CDR2 is ANQGSEA. CDR3 sequence (DNA): TGCAGCTCTCTGGGGGGTTCCTCCTACAATGAGCAGTTCTTC. Translation gives CSSLGGSSYNEQFF.

In its sample, this clone was seen a few times. The chain joins TRBV14 to TRBJ1-6; weak D call: TRBD1 (5 bases). The CDR3 runs 14 residues. V was clipped by 2 bases and J by 4 bases, with 6 bases between them. Germline lookup yields CDR1 SGHDN and CDR2 FVKESK. CDR3 amino acids: CASSQRGYNSPLHF. The CDR3 bases are TGTGCCAGCAGCCAAAGGGGTTATAATTCACCCCTCCACTTT.

This chain connects TRBV5-4 to TRBJ2-5; possible D gene TRBD2, 5 bases. The CDR3 is 13 amino acids. The germline V and J ends were trimmed by 3 bases and 5 bases, with 11 bases remaining between them. The germline CDR1 and CDR2 sequences are SGHNT and YYREEE (reference sequence). CDR3 residues: CASSSGRGETQYF. CDR3 nucleotides: TGTGCCAGCAGCTCCGGACGAGGGGAGACCCAGTACTTC.

The CDR3 DNA sequence: TGCGCCAGCAGCTTCGGACAATTGGAAGAGACCCAGTACTTC. Its translation is CASSFGQLEETQYF. The chain joins TRBV5-1 to TRBJ2-5; a possible D gene is TRBD1 (5 bases). The CDR3 runs to 14 residues. Germline V gives CDR1 SGHRS, CDR2 YFSETQ. Trimming removed 2 bases from V and 3 bases from J, with 11 bases in between. Looking up the rest from reference TRBV5-1 and TRBJ2-5 gives the full variable domain: KAGVTQTPRYLIKTRGQQVTLSCSPISGHRSVSWYQQTPGQGLQFLFEYFSETQRNKGNFPGRFSGRQFSNSRSEMNVSTLELGDSALYLCASSFGQLEETQYFGPGTRLLVL.

This clone was counted once. V is TRBV29-1 and J is TRBJ1-1; D remains ambiguous. The CDR3 consists of 14 residues. V lost 2 bases, J lost 1 base, and 11 bases lay in between. The germline CDR1 and CDR2 sequences are SQVTM and ANQGSEA. As DNA, the CDR3 is TGCAGCGTTGAAAGGACGCTAGGGAACACTGAAGCTTTCTTT. It translates to CSVERTLGNTEAFF.

V usage is TRBV6-6 and J usage is TRBJ1-2, with unresolved D. There are 13 residues in the CDR3. Germline CDR1 is MNHNY and CDR2 is SVGAGI (reference sequence). Trimming stripped 2 bases from V and 4 bases from J, with 8 bases between. In nucleotides, the CDR3 is TGTGCCAGCAGTTACAAAGGGTCCTATGGCTACACCTTC. The encoded protein is CASSYKGSYGYTF.

The sample holds a few counts of this clone. The J gene is TRBJ2-5, the V gene TRBV5-1; 8 positions match TRBD1. Germline V gene lookup returns CDR1 SGHRS and CDR2 YFSETQ. With V trimmed by 1 base and J by 4 bases, 9 bases remained unmatched. The CDR3 contains 16 residues. The CDR3 DNA reads as TGCGCCAGCAGCTTGTCCGTACAGGGGGTCCCAGAGACCCAGTACTTC. It specifies CASSLSVQGVPETQYF.

This chain's CDR3 is CASSDPLTDTQYF. CDR3 nucleotides: TGTGCCAGCTCCGACCCCTTGACAGATACGCAGTATTTT. This chain links TRBV2 with TRBJ2-3; no clear D. Germline V gene data show CDR1 as SNHLY and CDR2 as FYNNEI. The V gene lost 8 bases and the J gene lost 3 bases, with 12 bases spanning the gap. The CDR3 totals 13 residues.

The chain employs TRBV7-9 and TRBJ2-3; 13 nucleotides match TRBD2. V shed 10 bases, J shed 6 bases, and the junction held 7 bases outside the gene matches. The CDR3 length is 14 residues. The germline gives CDR1 SEHNR, CDR2 FQNEAQ (reference sequence). CDR3: CATSGLAGWDTQYF. CDR3 coding DNA: TGTGCCACCTCGGGACTAGCGGGGTGGGATACGCAGTATTTT.

This clone was recorded once. The chain carries TRBV28 and TRBJ2-7, with D hard to call. Germline V gene lookup returns CDR1 MDHEN and CDR2 SYDVKM. This CDR3 contains 14 residues. Trimming took 2 bases from V and 6 from J, leaving 14 bases between them. CDR3 sequence: CASSLARQSSEQYF. CDR3 in DNA: TGTGCCAGCAGTTTAGCCAGGCAGAGCAGCGAGCAGTACTTC. The entire variable domain, with the rest obtained from reference TRBV28 and TRBJ2-7, is as follows: DVKVTQSSRYLVKRTGEKVFLECVQDMDHENMFWYRQDPGLGLRLIYFSYDVKMKEKGDIPEGYSVSREKKERFSLILESASTNQTSMYLCASSLARQSSEQYFGPGTRLTVT.

This clone came up a few times. V gene TRBV4-3 combines with J gene TRBJ2-4; D is unresolved. Germline V gives CDR1 LGHNA, CDR2 YSLEER. CDR3 length: 15 residues. Trimming took off 0 bases at V and 3 bases at J, with 9 bases between the two ends. The CDR3 DNA sequence: TGCGCCAGCAGCCAAGAATCGGGTAACAAAAACATTCAGTACTTC. It translates to CASSQESGNKNIQYF.

This chain joins TRBV29-1 and TRBJ2-7; D remains ambiguous. The V gene's germline CDR1 is SQVTM and CDR2 ANQGSEA. The length of the CDR3 is 11 residues. V dropped 4 bases and J dropped 3 bases, with 7 bases sitting between them. The CDR3 DNA is TGCAGCGTTGGTAATCGCTACGAGCAGTACTTC. Its translation is CSVGNRYEQYF.

The chain recombines TRBV7-2 with TRBJ2-5; 8 nucleotides line up with TRBD1. In germline, CDR1 is SGHTA, CDR2 FQGNSA. This CDR3 spans 14 amino acids. Trimming took 5 bases from V and 4 from J; bases not matched to a gene: 6. CDR3 sequence (DNA): TGTGCCAGCAGCCAATCTGGACAGGGAGAGACCCAGTACTTC. This encodes CASSQSGQGETQYF.

This clone turned up a few times. The rearrangement links TRBV30 to TRBJ1-4; 7 nucleotides agree with TRBD1. J was trimmed by 8 bases and V by 4 bases; bases with no gene match: 4. The CDR3 loop spans 12 amino acids. Per the germline V gene, CDR1 is GTSNPN and CDR2 is SVGIG (reference sequence). This chain's CDR3 is CAWTQGMEKLFF. As DNA, the CDR3 is TGTGCCTGGACACAGGGGATGGAAAAACTGTTTTTT.

V gene TRBV29-1 combines with J gene TRBJ1-1, with 7 bases lining up with TRBD1. This CDR3 spans 14 amino acids. V lost 7 bases to trimming and J lost 2 bases; unmatched junction nucleotides: 10. Germline loops: CDR1 SQVTM, CDR2 ANQGSEA. CDR3 region: CSADGTAINTEAFF. CDR3 coding DNA: TGCAGCGCAGACGGGACAGCTATTAACACTGAAGCTTTCTTT.

This chain connects TRBV6-5 to TRBJ2-7; weak D call: TRBD1 (6 bases). Germline V gene sequence: CDR1 MNHEY, CDR2 SVGAGI. Trimming took off 2 bases at V and 6 bases at J, with 11 bases between the two ends. This CDR3 spans 13 amino acids. In DNA, the CDR3 is TGTGCCAGCAGTTACGGACAGTCCCGCGAGCAGTACTTC. This gives the protein CASSYGQSREQYF.

The chain is built from TRBV27 and TRBJ2-1; D not certain. Germline V gene sequence: CDR1 MNHEY, CDR2 SMNVEV (reference sequence). This CDR3 is 12 amino acids long. With 8 bases removed from V and 4 bases from J, the gap between germline ends came to 9 bases. CDR3 coding DNA: TGTGCCAGCGCCCTATCGTACAATGAGCAGTTCTTC. Amino acids: CASALSYNEQFF.

Here the CDR3 DNA reads TGTGCCTGGAGTGTAGCTTTGAACACTGAAGCTTTCTTT. Translated, it gives CAWSVALNTEAFF. The chain has TRBV30 and TRBJ1-1, with D unclear. The CDR3 covers 13 residues. Germline lookup yields CDR1 GTSNPN and CDR2 SVGIG (reference sequence). Trimming took 0 bases from V and 0 from J, leaving 5 bases between them.

This clone was recorded a few times. This sequence joins TRBV2 and TRBJ1-1, with 10 nucleotides matching TRBD1. Unmatched junction bases numbered 4, after V lost 5 bases and J lost 4 bases. The CDR3 runs to 14 residues. CDR1 is SNHLY, CDR2 FYNNEI, per germline. The CDR3 DNA reads as TGTGCCAGCAGTACGGGACAGGGGTTCACTGAAGCTTTCTTT. Protein sequence: CASSTGQGFTEAFF. The variable domain in full, with the rest retrieved from reference TRBV2 and TRBJ1-1, is EPEVTQTPSHQVTQMGQEVILRCVPISNHLYFYWYRQILGQKVEFLVSFYNNEISEKSEIFDDQFSVERPDGSNFTLKIRSTKLEDSAMYFCASSTGQGFTEAFFGQGTRLTVV.

The CDR3 region is CASSIDDRSNSPLHF. Here the CDR3 DNA reads TGTGCCAGCAGCATTGACGACCGCTCCAATTCACCCCTCCACTTT. The rearrangement joins TRBV7-3 to TRBJ1-6, with no clear D. V was clipped by 5 bases and J by 7 bases, with 15 bases between them. The CDR3 has 15 residues. The V gene's germline CDR1 is SGHTA and CDR2 FQGTGA. The full variable domain, in which reference TRBV7-3 and TRBJ1-6 provide the parts outside the CDR3, is GAGVSQTPSNKVTEKGKYVELRCDPISGHTALYWYRQSLGQGPEFLIYFQGTGAADDSGLPNDRFFAVRPEGSVSTLKIQRTERGDSAVYLCASSIDDRSNSPLHFGNGTRLTVT.

The genes are TRBV11-2 and TRBJ2-1; D is unclear. The length of the CDR3 is 15 residues. The germline CDR1 and CDR2 sequences are SGHAT and FQNNGV. Trimming left V 3 bases short and J 0 bases short, with 9 bases between. CDR3 nucleotides: TGTGCCAGCAGCTTCACGGGTTCCTCCTACAATGAGCAGTTCTTC. Residues: CASSFTGSSYNEQFF.

This sequence joins TRBV27 and TRBJ2-1; D might be TRBD1 or TRBD2, each matching 6 bases. Germline V lookup: CDR1 MNHEY, CDR2 SMNVEV (reference sequence). CDR3 length: 16 amino acids. Deletions cut 6 bases from V and 7 bases from J, with 22 bases between. The CDR3: CASSSPIGRGGNEQFF. CDR3 bases: TGTGCCAGCAGCTCCCCCATCGGGCGAGGGGGGAATGAGCAGTTCTTC.

The gene calls are TRBV5-1 and TRBJ2-1; no clear D. V was pared by 7 bases and J by 5 bases, with 10 bases between. This CDR3 has 12 amino acids. The germline gives CDR1 SGHRS, CDR2 YFSETQ. CDR3 nucleotide sequence: TGCGCCAGCTTCGAGCTGGACAATGAGCAGTTCTTC. It translates to CASFELDNEQFF.

Only one count was recorded for this clone. The chain employs TRBV27 and TRBJ2-1, with 9 bases aligning to TRBD1. Germline CDR1 and CDR2: MNHEY and SMNVEV (reference sequence). CDR3 size: 15 residues. Losses at the gene ends were 3 bases for V and 9 bases for J; bases not matched to a gene: 9. CDR3 residues: CASSFIGTGYGEQFF. CDR3 DNA: TGTGCCAGCAGTTTCATTGGGACAGGGTATGGTGAGCAGTTCTTC.

In nucleotides, the CDR3 is TGCGCCAGCAGCCGCGGGGACAGGGCATACGAGCAGTACTTC. This sequence encodes CASSRGDRAYEQYF. The chain links TRBV4-1 to TRBJ2-7, with 9 bases that match TRBD1. The V gene end was trimmed by 4 bases and the J gene end by 4 bases; junction bases not matched to a gene: 5. This CDR3 contains 14 residues. Germline V lookup: CDR1 MGHRA, CDR2 YSYEKL.